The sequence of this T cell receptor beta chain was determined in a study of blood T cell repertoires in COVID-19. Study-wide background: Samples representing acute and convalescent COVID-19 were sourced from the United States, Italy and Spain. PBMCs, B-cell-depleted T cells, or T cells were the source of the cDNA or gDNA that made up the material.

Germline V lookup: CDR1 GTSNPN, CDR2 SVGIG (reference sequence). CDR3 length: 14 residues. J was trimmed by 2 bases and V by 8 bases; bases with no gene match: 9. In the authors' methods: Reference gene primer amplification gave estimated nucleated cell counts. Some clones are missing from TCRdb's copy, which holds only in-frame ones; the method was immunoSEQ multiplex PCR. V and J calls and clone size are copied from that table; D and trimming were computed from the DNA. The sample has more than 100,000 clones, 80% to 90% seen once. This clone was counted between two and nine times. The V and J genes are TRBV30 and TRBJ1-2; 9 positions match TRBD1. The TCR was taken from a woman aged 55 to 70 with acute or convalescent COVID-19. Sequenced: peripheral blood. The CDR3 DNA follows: TGTGCCCTGGACCCTACAGGGGGCAACTATGGCTACACCTTC. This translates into CALDPTGGNYGYTF. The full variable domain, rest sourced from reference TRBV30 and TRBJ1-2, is SQTIHQWPATLVQPVGSPLSLECTVEGTSNPNLYWYRQAAGRGLQLLFYSVGIGQISSEVPQNLSASRPQDRQFILSSKKLLLSDSGFYLCALDPTGGNYGYTFGSGTRLTVV.